The entry below describes one T cell receptor beta chain. What this receptor recognizes is not known. There are no base qualities to consult, and no much larger clone falls within one base. The source of the sample is a study of blood T cell repertoires in COVID-19 (dated by TCRdb to about 2020). The study in broad terms: Samples covering the acute and convalescent phases of COVID-19 were provided by collaborators in the United States, Italy and Spain. The repertoires were released in a freely available public database meant as a resource for research on the immune response to SARS-CoV-2. Sample metadata almost always included a de-identified subject ID, COVID-19 status, age in years and sex. Subjects who had been exposed to COVID-19, were actively infected with it, or had recovered from it provided the deeply sampled blood TCRbeta repertoires that made up the dataset. The samples were drawn from the first 160 participants of the ongoing ImmuneRACE study and from some 1,300 subjects provided by 6 global collaborators. HLA class I and class II types, where available, came from metadata supplied by the sample provider rather than from assay-based typing. The prospective study material was composed of cDNA or gDNA derived from T cells, B-cell-depleted T cells, or PBMCs.

TCRbeta CDR3 regions were amplified from genomic DNA using the immunoSEQ Assay, a bias-controlled multiplex PCR. Under the source paper's analysis protocol: Within the assay, amplification of reference gene primers was used to estimate how many nucleated cells each sample contained. To quantify the absolute abundance of each unique TCRbeta CDR3 rearrangement, sequence reads were collapsed and filtered. For each sample, productive Simpson clonality was calculated by taking the square root of Simpson's diversity index across productive rearrangements. TCRdb mirrors the immuneACCESS table, restricted to in-frame sequences. Some clones are absent from its copies; in checked studies, under half trace to an unresolved V gene, and the reason for the others is unknown. That table is the source of V, J and clone size, and D and trimming were worked out from the DNA. This sample comprises about 210,000 clones, 83% of them detected only once. The ten biggest clones cover roughly 2.7% of the sample.

The CDR3 starts with the cysteine, ends with the phenylalanine, and has 16 residues. The DNA shown is the 48-base CDR3, in frame from base 1. Reading the germline V gene (reference sequence) gives CDR1 LNHDA and CDR2 SQIVND. Germline trimming: 3 bases from V, 6 bases from J; junction bases outside gene matches: 12. Whole blood was collected in K2EDTA tubes by collaborating institutions according to the institutions' own protocols. Collaborator samples were shipped for TCRbeta analysis as frozen whole blood, isolated PBMCs, or DNA extracted from either sample type. Points the paper makes about the study in general: How much clinical and demographic metadata was included differed by source and by participant, and the metadata was provided uncurated.

This sequence originates from a woman in her thirties or forties with active or convalescent COVID-19. The V and J segments used are TRBV19 and TRBJ2-7; 9 of the junction bases match TRBD1. Sequencing used peripheral blood. The CDR3 amino acid sequence is: CASSMIGGQGTAEQYF. The bases are TGTGCCAGTAGTATGATTGGAGGACAGGGGACCGCCGAGCAGTACTTC.